This T cell receptor (beta chain) stems from a study of T cells in Graves' hyperthyroidism and ophthalmopathy (dated by TCRdb to the late 2010s). With regard to the full study: Peripheral blood samples were taken at the time of initial diagnosis, prior to any treatment. TCR V-J signatures able to tell the groups apart were searched for in a discovery cohort of 95 or so patients, of whom around 42 had Graves' ophthalmopathy and about 55 had stable Graves' hyperthyroidism. Whether ophthalmopathy could be predicted prospectively was tested in an independent validation cohort made up of some 20 hyperthyroidism patients plus 17 patients who later progressed to ophthalmopathy. The 95 to 100 discovery patients were divided at random into training and test sets in a 7:3 ratio. The study also compared thyroid tissue and blood T-cell repertoires from a handful of Graves' hyperthyroidism patients. Once sampling was done, hyperthyroidism patients were given methimazole at a starting dose of 30 mg daily, whereas ophthalmopathy patients were given high-dose intravenous methylprednisolone. The paper reports TCR Vbeta CDR3 sequencing of 135 peripheral blood samples: 40 or so ophthalmopathy, fewer than 80 hyperthyroidism and approximately 17 progressor patients.

Comments on this clonotype: The antigen it recognizes is unknown. No quality values exist for individual bases; no much larger clone is one base distant.

The trim is 5 bases for V and 5 bases for J, with a gap of 20 bases between the germline ends. CDR1 and CDR2, looked up from the germline V gene, are SGHVT and SQSDAQ. The CDR3 contains 16 residues, cysteine and phenylalanine counted. CDR3 DNA only is kept here, 48 bases in frame from base 1. TCR beta CDR3 regions were amplified from RNA transcripts. The TCR CDR3 was subjected to a first round of RT-PCR using the HTBI primer set and the Qiagen OneStep RT-PCR kit. The libraries were constructed in a second round of multiplex PCR and then size-selected and purified. Libraries were sequenced paired-end with 100 bp reads on an Illumina HiSeq2000. The study's processing was this. SOAPnuke was used to process the raw data, throwing out any read that contained adapters or uncalled bases, had a mean Phred below 15, or lacked an exact constant-primer or identifier match. High-quality paired reads were merged with COPE v1.2.5, and unique nucleotide sequences were defined as clonotypes. Clonotypes were aligned to IMGT TRBV, TRBD and TRBJ reference segments using MiTCR v1.1. The analysis was restricted to V-J combinations with a frequency above 0.0001, which together covered 99% to 99.2% of the repertoires. The TCS score was defined as the ratio of F50 (clonal expansion) to E x V (chaos), calculated using BLOSUM62-based TCRdist between CDR3 peptides within each V-J. Welch's t-statistics and random forest reduced 500 to 650 V-J features to about 13, which were used in a naive Bayes classifier (R e1071). TCRdb ran its own pipeline on the public reads, namely fastp trimming at Q25 and MiXCR clone calling, and kept in-frame beta chains. Entries that share a CDR3 protein sequence are merged under the most common genes and DNA. The V and J calls, along with clone size, are taken from TCRdb and not from the paper's own processing. In this sample the table shows 600,000 to 850,000 distinct CDR3 sequences, 15% to 20% of which occur a single time. The biggest ten clones account for over 15% of the sample.

Study-wide conclusions, independent of this receptor: Sample size was not statistically predetermined, and blinding of investigators to group allocation was not performed. In validation, the model predicted progression to ophthalmopathy a median of about 6.5 months before onset, with around 70% sensitivity and just under 75% specificity. Most expanded thyroid clonotypes (frequency above 0.001) were also detected in blood, suggesting blood repertoires may reflect thyroid immune responses. In cross-validation, a model built on a 13 V-J signature told ophthalmopathy apart from stable hyperthyroidism with approximately 90% sensitivity and approximately 81% specificity, and in testing the same model reached 80%/75%.

Hyperthyroidism patients were aged 18 to 65 years and newly diagnosed, with disease duration of less than 2 months. Any patient with an uncontrolled infection, another autoimmune disease, pregnancy or lactation was excluded. Clinical symptoms, serum thyroxine and TRAb, thyroid ultrasound, and orbital computed tomography formed the basis for the diagnoses. For progressor patients, blood was drawn at the first diagnosis of hyperthyroidism, before any ophthalmopathy symptoms had appeared. PBMCs were separated from approximately 10 ml of fresh peripheral blood using Ficoll-Paque density gradient centrifugation. Progressor patients were initially diagnosed with Graves' hyperthyroidism and developed ophthalmopathy during follow-up. Total RNA was extracted with Trizol reagent, and quality was checked on an Agilent 2100 Bioanalyzer.

Material: blood. The sequence was collected from a woman aged 45-65 years with Graves' hyperthyroidism that later progressed to Graves' ophthalmopathy. The rearranged chain carries TRBV7-4 and TRBJ2-3, with the D gene not clear enough to name. The CDR3 protein is CASSAFRGGDGDTQYF. Here is the DNA: TGTGCCAGCAGCGCCTTCCGAGGCGGCGATGGAGATACGCAGTATTTT.